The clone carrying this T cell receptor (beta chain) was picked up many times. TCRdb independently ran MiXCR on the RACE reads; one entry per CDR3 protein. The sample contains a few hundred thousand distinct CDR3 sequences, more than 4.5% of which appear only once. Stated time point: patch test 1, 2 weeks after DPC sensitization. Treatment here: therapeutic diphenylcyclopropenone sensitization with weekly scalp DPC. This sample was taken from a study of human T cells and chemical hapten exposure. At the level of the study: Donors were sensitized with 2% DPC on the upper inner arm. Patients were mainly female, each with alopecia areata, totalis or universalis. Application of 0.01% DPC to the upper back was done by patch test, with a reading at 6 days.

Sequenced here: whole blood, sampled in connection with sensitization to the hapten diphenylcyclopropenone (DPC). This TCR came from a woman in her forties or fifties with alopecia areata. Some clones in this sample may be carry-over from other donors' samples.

CDR3: CASSRGRTDTQYF. As DNA, the CDR3 is TGTGCCAGCAGCCGGGGGCGAACAGATACGCAGTATTTT. This rearrangement joins TRBV5-6 to TRBJ2-3; TRBD1 or TRBD2 may be the D gene (6 bases each). The ends were cut back, 4 bases at V and 3 bases at J, with 9 bases in the middle. The CDR3 is made up of 13 amino acids. Per the germline V gene, CDR1 is SGHDT and CDR2 is YYEEEE. Filled out from reference TRBV5-6 and TRBJ2-3, the complete variable domain reads DAGVTQSPTHLIKTRGQQVTLRCSPKSGHDTVSWYQQALGQGPQFIFQYYEEEERQRGNFPDRFSGHQFPNYSSELNVNALLLGDSALYLCASSRGRTDTQYFGPGTRLTVL.